This T cell receptor beta chain was found in a study of Ad26.COV2.S vaccination and SARS-CoV-2 variants (dated by TCRdb to the early 2020s). Concerning the study at large: Vaccine-arm donors came from COV1001, a multicentre, randomized, double-blind, placebo-controlled phase I-IIa trial of Ad26.COV2.S in healthy adults. Ad26.COV2.S was given intramuscularly at 5x10^10 or 1x10^11 viral particles, as a single shot or as two shots 56 days apart. The specificity and breadth of SARS-CoV-2-reactive T cell receptors after Ad26.COV2.S vaccination were assessed by TCRbeta repertoire sequencing. The TCR-sequenced set comprised about 32 samples: approximately 19 Ad26.COV2.S vaccine recipients, 5 placebo recipients and 8 SARS-CoV-2 convalescent individuals. Participants in the trial were split at random into five groups of five each, receiving low-dose or high-dose Ad26.COV2.S once or twice, or else placebo on both occasions. Investigators did not know the trial group allocation while performing experiments and assessing outcomes. Results the study describes overall, beyond this receptor: The study was not powered for comparison of responses between vaccine doses or regimens. Substantial breadth of spike-specific CD8+ and CD4+ T cell responses was reported after vaccination. The authors noted that the TCR breadth and depth analyses may have underestimated total T cell responses. Comparable non-spike TCR breadth was observed between vaccine and placebo recipients, consistent with only spike being contained in the vaccine. Spike-specific TCR breadth was higher in Ad26.COV2.S recipients than in placebo recipients (P = 0.0014).

The treatment or condition label for this specimen denotes: some 19 received Ad26.COV2.S at low or high dose, single or two shots; five or six received placebo; per-sample allocation not given. Repertoires of vaccine and placebo recipients were sequenced from samples taken on day 63 after the first injection. In Cohort 1b, about 27 adults aged 18-55 years were enrolled at a single site in Boston, USA, between 29 July and 7 August 2020. Ad26.COV2.S consisted of a replication-incompetent adenovirus type 26 vector by which a prefusion-stabilized SARS-CoV-2 spike protein from the original Wuhan strain was expressed. The immunoSEQ Assay was used to sequence TCRbeta CDR3 regions. After extraction, genomic DNA underwent amplification by bias-controlled multiplex PCR, followed by high-throughput sequencing. The study's own analysis went as follows. To quantify the absolute abundance of each unique TCRbeta CDR3 region, sequences were collapsed and filtered. T cell fraction was estimated by normalizing TCRbeta template counts to usable DNA, with usable DNA measured through amplification of reference genes found in all nucleated cells. Repertoire TCRs were annotated as SARS-CoV-2-specific when V gene, CDR3 amino acid sequence and J gene were exactly matched to a known reactive TCR set. The reference SARS-CoV-2 TCR set was obtained from MIRA and was filtered for enrichment in COVID-19-positive ImmuneCODE repertoires, whereby public or cross-reactive TCRs were removed. Using the MIRA antigens, annotated TCRs were further analysed by specific ORF or by position within an ORF. Breadth was defined as annotated unique rearrangements over total unique productive rearrangements; depth was the summed frequency of those rearrangements. Two-sided Wilcoxon rank-sum tests were applied when comparing TCR breadth between groups. Here the immuneACCESS table is served through TCRdb, limited to in-frame sequences with V and J called. Missing clones are a known gap in these copies; in checked studies unresolved V genes cover under half, and the rest lacks a known reason. The DNA gave D and trimming, while V, J and clone size come from that table. In all, the sample holds 300,000 to 450,000 clones, and 70% to 90% of those were seen once. Together, the top ten hold around 3.3% of the sample.

Spanning cysteine to phenylalanine, the CDR3 consists of 10 amino acids. Only the CDR3 region is kept as DNA, spanning 30 bases read in frame from base 1. CDR1 SQVTM and CDR2 ANQGSEA were looked up in the germline V gene. Relative to germline, V is 6 bases shorter and J is 7 bases shorter, with 9 bases between their ends. A note on this clone: Its antigen specificity is not known. Base qualities are not at hand, and no much larger clone is one base apart.

The specimen was peripheral blood, collected in a trial of Ad26.COV2.S vaccine versus placebo. The chain joins TRBV29-1 to TRBJ2-5; the D segment is perhaps TRBD1 or TRBD2, each sharing 6 matched bases. The source is a person aged 18 to 59 who received the Ad26.COV2.S COVID-19 vaccine or a placebo. This receptor carries the CDR3 CSVGGGTQYF. The bases are TGCAGCGTCGGAGGGGGGACCCAGTACTTC.